These 7 T cell receptor beta chains originate from one sample sequenced in a study of blood T cell repertoires in COVID-19. Libraries were prepared by immunoSEQ multiplex PCR; TCRdb keeps only in-frame clonotypes and omits some of them. The sample lists 20,000 to 25,000 clones; 80% to 95% were seen once. Sequenced material: peripheral blood. Every receptor here comes from a human donor in a cohort sampled during active COVID-19.

This chain joins TRBV9 and TRBJ2-2; tentatively, D is TRBD2 (7 bases). The CDR3 spans 16 residues. V gave up 5 bases and J gave up 4 bases, with 18 bases separating them. CDR1 is SGDLS and CDR2 is YYNGEE in the germline V gene. The DNA for the CDR3 is TGTGCCAGCAGGGGAGGGGAGGGGGAAGCCACCGGGGAGCTGTTTTTT. Encoded protein: CASRGGEGEATGELFF.

This clone was observed a handful of times. This rearrangement joins TRBV11-2 to TRBJ1-6; D gene unclear. The V end was cut by 4 bases, the J end by 6 bases, with 10 bases between. Germline CDR1 and CDR2: SGHAT and FQNNGV. CDR3 length equals 14 residues. This chain's CDR3 is CASSYDGFNSPLHF. DNA for the CDR3: TGTGCCAGCAGCTATGACGGGTTTAATTCACCCCTCCACTTT. Variable domain in full (rest from reference TRBV11-2 and TRBJ1-6): EAGVAQSPRYKIIEKRQSVAFWCNPISGHATLYWYQQILGQGPKLLIQFQNNGVVDDSQLPKDRFSAERLKGVDSTLKIQPAKLEDSAVYLCASSYDGFNSPLHFGNGTRLTVT.

This clone was detected a few times. The chain recombines TRBV18 with TRBJ2-6, with 7 bases lining up with TRBD1. Trimming took 3 bases from V and 2 from J; bases not matched to a gene: 7. The CDR3 has 17 residues. The germline CDR1 and CDR2 sequences are KGHSH and LQKENI. The CDR3, as DNA: TGTGCCAGCTCACCTCAACAGGGGAGACCTGGGGCCAACGTCCTGACTTTC. Translated: CASSPQQGRPGANVLTF.

The chain joins TRBV29-1 to TRBJ2-7, with a possible D match to TRBD1 (7 bases). Germline CDR1 SQVTM, CDR2 ANQGSEA. V was clipped by 6 bases and J by 7 bases, with 28 bases between them. The CDR3 spans 16 residues. The CDR3 DNA sequence: TGCAGCGTGATTTTGGGACAGCGACGATCGGAGGGTGAGCAGTACTTC. The encoded protein is CSVILGQRRSEGEQYF.

This sequence joins TRBV27 and TRBJ1-6; unclear D gene. This CDR3 has 15 residues. The V end was cut by 3 bases, the J end by 0 bases, with 6 bases between. CDR1 and CDR2 from the germline V gene are MNHEY and SMNVEV (reference sequence). The CDR3 sequence is CASSFLRSYNSPLHF. CDR3 DNA sequence: TGTGCCAGCAGTTTCCTTCGCTCCTATAATTCACCCCTCCACTTT.

The rearrangement links TRBV19 to TRBJ1-1, with D unresolved. In germline, CDR1 is LNHDA, CDR2 SQIVND (reference sequence). V lost 4 bases and J 4 bases, leaving 13 bases between the germline ends. The CDR3 is made up of 14 amino acids. The CDR3, as DNA: TGTGCCAGTAGTACCGGGAGCCAGTCCACTGAAGCTTTCTTT. Protein: CASSTGSQSTEAFF.

The chain is built from TRBV20-1 and TRBJ2-7, with 11 bases fitting TRBD2. This CDR3 has 15 residues. V gave up 3 bases and J gave up 2 bases; unmatched junction bases: 6. The germline CDR1 and CDR2 sequences are DFQATT and SNEGSKA (reference sequence). DNA of the CDR3: TGCAGTGCTAGTGCACTAGCGGGGGTCACCTACGAGCAGTACTTC. This encodes CSASALAGVTYEQYF.